This T cell receptor beta chain was profiled in a study of STAT3 mutations in large granular lymphocyte leukemia. General observations from the study: Every T-LGLL patient had at least one immunodominant TCRbeta clonotype.

J lost 10 bases, V lost 2 bases, and 13 bases had no gene match. The germline CDR1 and CDR2 sequences are GTSNPN and SVGIG (reference sequence). The CDR3 is 15 residues long. Generated by immunoSEQ multiplex PCR, the TCRdb table keeps only in-frame clones and is missing some. The top ten hold 0.4% to 0.55% of the sample, which has about 42,000 clones, about 81% seen once. A note on this clone: The antigen is undetermined.

The genes are TRBV30 and TRBJ2-1; 8 bases fit TRBD1. The clonotype was recovered from a human donor with T large granular lymphocyte leukemia. Some clones in this sample may be carry-over from other donors' samples. The source material was PBMCs. The CDR3 protein is CAWSHPGTGVLEQFF. For the CDR3, the DNA is TGTGCCTGGAGTCACCCCGGGACAGGAGTCTTAGAGCAGTTCTTC.